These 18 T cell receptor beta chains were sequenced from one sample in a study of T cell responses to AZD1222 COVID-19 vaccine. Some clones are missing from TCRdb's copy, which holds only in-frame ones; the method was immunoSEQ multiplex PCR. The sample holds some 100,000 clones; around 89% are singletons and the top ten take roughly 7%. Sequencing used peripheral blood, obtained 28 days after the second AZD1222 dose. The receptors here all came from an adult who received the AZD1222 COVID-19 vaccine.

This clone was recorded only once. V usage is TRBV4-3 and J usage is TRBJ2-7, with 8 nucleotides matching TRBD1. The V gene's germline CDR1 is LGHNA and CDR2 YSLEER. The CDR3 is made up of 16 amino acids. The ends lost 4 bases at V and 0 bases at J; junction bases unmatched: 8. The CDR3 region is CASSLRTGLSSYEQYF. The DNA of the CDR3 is TGCGCCAGCAGCCTAAGGACAGGGCTAAGCTCCTACGAGCAGTACTTC.

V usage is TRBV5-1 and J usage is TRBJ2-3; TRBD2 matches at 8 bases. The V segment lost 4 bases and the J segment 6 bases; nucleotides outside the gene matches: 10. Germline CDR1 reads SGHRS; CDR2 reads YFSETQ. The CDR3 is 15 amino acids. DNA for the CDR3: TGCGCCAGCAGCCCCCCAGGAGCGGGAGCTGATACGCAGTATTTT. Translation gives CASSPPGAGADTQYF.

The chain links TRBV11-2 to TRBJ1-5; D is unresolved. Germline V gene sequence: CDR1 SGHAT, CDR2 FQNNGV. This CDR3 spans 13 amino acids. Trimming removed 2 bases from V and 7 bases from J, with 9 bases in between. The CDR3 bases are TGTGCCAGCAGCTTACCCGGTGGGCAGCCCCAGCATTTT. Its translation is CASSLPGGQPQHF.

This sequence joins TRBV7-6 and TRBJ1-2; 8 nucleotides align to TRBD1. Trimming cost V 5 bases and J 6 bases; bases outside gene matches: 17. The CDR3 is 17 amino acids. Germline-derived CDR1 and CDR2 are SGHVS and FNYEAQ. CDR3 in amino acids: CASSPNDRGSITHGYTF. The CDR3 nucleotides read TGTGCCAGCAGCCCGAACGACAGGGGAAGTATAACCCATGGCTACACCTTC.

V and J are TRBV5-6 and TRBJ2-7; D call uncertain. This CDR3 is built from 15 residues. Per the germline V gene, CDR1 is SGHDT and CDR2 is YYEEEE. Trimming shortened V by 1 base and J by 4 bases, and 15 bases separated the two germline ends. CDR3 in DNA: TGTGCCAGCAGCTTGTGGCGGACCGAACTTTACGAGCAGTACTTC. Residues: CASSLWRTELYEQYF.

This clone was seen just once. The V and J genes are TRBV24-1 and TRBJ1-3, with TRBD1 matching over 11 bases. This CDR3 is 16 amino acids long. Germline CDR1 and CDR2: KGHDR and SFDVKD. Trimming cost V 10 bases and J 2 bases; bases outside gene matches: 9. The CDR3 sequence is CATNGTGGFAGNTIYF. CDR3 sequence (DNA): TGTGCCACAAACGGGACAGGGGGATTTGCTGGAAACACCATATATTTT.

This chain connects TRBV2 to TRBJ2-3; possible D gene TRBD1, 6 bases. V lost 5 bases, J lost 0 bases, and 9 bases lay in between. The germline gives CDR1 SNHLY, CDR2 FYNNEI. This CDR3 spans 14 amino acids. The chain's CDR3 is CASSYRASTDTQYF. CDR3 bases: TGTGCCAGCAGTTACAGGGCAAGCACAGATACGCAGTATTTT.

The CDR3 is CASSDGQYNEQFF. The CDR3 DNA reads TGCGCCAGCAGCGACGGACAGTACAATGAGCAGTTCTTC. The chain links TRBV5-1 to TRBJ2-1, with D possibly TRBD1 on 6 matching bases. V was shortened by 4 bases and J by 4 bases, with 9 bases between the two germline ends. There are 13 residues in the CDR3. Looked up from germline, CDR1 is SGHRS and CDR2 is YFSETQ.

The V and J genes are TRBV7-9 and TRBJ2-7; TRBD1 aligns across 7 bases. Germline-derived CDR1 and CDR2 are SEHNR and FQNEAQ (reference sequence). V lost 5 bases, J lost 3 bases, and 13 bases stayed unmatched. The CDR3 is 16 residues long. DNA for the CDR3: TGTGCCAGCAGCAATAGGGACCGGGACAGTTACTACGAGCAGTACTTC. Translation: CASSNRDRDSYYEQYF. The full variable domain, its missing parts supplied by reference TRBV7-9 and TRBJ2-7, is DTGVSQNPRHKITKRGQNVTFRCDPISEHNRLYWYRQTLGQGPEFLTYFQNEAQLEKSRLLSDRFSAERPKGSFSTLEIQRTEQGDSAMYLCASSNRDRDSYYEQYFGPGTRLTVT.

CDR3 in DNA: TGCGCCAGCAGTGAGTCGGACAGCGGAGCTTTCTTT. Protein product: CASSESDSGAFF. This chain joins TRBV10-1 and TRBJ1-1; a weak D match, TRBD1 (6 bases). Germline loops: CDR1 WNHNN, CDR2 SYGVQD (reference sequence). V was trimmed by 0 bases and J by 10 bases, leaving 9 bases between them. This CDR3 region has 12 residues.

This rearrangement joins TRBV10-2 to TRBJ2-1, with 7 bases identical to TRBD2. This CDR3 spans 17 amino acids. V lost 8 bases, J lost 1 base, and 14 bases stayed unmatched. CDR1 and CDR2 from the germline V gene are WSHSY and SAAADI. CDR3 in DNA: TGCGCCAGCGATGATAGCGGGTTTATGAGGTCCTACAATGAGCAGTTCTTC. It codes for CASDDSGFMRSYNEQFF.

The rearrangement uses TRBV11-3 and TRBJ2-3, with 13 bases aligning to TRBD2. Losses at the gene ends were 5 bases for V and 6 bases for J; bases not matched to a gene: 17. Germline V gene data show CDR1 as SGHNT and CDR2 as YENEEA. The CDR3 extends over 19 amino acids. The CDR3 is CASSLRGTSGGVRVDTQYF. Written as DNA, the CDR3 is TGTGCCAGCAGCCTTCGGGGAACTAGCGGGGGGGTCCGTGTGGATACGCAGTATTTT.

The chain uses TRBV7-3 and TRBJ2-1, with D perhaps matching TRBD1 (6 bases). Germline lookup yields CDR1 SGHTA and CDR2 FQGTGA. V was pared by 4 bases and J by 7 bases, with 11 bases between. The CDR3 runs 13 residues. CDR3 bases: TGTGCCAGCAGCTCCCCAGGGGTGAATGAGCAGTTCTTC. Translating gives CASSSPGVNEQFF.

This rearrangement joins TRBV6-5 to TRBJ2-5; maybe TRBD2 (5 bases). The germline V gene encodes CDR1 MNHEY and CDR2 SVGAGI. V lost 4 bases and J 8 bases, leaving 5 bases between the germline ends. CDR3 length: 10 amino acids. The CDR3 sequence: CASSSGTQYF. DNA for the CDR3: TGTGCCAGCAGTTCGGGAACCCAGTACTTC.

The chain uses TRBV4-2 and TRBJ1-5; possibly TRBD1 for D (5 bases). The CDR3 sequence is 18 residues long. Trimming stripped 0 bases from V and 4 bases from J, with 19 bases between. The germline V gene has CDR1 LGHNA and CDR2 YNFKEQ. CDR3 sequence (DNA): TGTGCCAGCAGCCAAGAGGTTGGAACAGGCGGGGGAAATCAGCCCCAGCATTTT. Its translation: CASSQEVGTGGGNQPQHF.

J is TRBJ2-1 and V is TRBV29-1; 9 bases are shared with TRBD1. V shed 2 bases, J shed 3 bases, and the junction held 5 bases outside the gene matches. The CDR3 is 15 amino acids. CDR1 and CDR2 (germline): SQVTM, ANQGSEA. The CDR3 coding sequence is TGCAGCGTTGAATACAGGGGGCGAGGCTACAATGAGCAGTTCTTC. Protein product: CSVEYRGRGYNEQFF.

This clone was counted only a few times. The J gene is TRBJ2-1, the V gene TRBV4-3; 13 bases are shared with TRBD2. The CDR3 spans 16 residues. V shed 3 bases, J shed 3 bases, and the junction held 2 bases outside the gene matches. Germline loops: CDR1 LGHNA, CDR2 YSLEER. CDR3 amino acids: CASSQGTSGDYNEQFF. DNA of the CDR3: TGCGCCAGCAGCCAGGGGACTAGCGGGGACTACAATGAGCAGTTCTTC.

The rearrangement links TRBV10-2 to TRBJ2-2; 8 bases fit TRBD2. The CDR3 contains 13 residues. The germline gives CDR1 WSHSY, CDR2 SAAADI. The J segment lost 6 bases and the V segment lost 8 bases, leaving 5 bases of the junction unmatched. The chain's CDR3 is CASSRAGAGELFF. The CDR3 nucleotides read TGCGCCAGCTCTCGAGCGGGAGCCGGGGAGCTGTTTTTT.